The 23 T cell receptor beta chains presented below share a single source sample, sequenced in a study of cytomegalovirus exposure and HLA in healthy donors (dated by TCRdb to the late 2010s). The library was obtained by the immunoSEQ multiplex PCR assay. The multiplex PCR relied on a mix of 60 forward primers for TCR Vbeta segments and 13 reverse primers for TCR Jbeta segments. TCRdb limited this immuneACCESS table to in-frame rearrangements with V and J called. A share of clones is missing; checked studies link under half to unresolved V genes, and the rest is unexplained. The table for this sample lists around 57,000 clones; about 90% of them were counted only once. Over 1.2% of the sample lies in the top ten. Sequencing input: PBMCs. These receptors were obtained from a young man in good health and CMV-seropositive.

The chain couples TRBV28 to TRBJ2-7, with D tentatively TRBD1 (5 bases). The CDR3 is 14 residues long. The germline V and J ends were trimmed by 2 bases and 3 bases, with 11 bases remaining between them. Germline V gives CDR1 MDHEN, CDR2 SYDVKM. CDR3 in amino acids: CASSLGALNYEQYF. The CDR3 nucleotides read TGTGCCAGCAGTTTAGGGGCTTTGAACTACGAGCAGTACTTC. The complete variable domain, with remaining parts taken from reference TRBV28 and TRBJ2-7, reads DVKVTQSSRYLVKRTGEKVFLECVQDMDHENMFWYRQDPGLGLRLIYFSYDVKMKEKGDIPEGYSVSREKKERFSLILESASTNQTSMYLCASSLGALNYEQYFGPGTRLTVT.

The CDR3 nucleotides are TGTGCCAGCAGTTCGAACAGGGGGAACACTGAAGCTTTCTTT. Amino acid sequence: CASSSNRGNTEAFF. This chain joins TRBV28 and TRBJ1-1; 7 bases align to TRBD1. V lost 4 bases to trimming and J lost 1 base; unmatched junction nucleotides: 3. CDR1 and CDR2 from the germline V gene are MDHEN and SYDVKM. CDR3 length equals 14 residues.

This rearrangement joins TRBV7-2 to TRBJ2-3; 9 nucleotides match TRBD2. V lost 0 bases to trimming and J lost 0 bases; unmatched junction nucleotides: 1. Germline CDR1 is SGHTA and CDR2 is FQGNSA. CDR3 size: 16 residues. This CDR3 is CASSLAAGGSTDTQYF. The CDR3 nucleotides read TGTGCCAGCAGCTTAGCGGCGGGAGGGAGCACAGATACGCAGTATTTT.

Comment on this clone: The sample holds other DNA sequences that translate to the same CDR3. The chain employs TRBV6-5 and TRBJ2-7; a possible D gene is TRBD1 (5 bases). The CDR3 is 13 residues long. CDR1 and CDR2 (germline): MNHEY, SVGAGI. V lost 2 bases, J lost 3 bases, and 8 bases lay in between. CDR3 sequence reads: CASSYRQGYEQYF. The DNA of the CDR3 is TGTGCCAGCAGTTACCGCCAGGGCTACGAGCAGTACTTC.

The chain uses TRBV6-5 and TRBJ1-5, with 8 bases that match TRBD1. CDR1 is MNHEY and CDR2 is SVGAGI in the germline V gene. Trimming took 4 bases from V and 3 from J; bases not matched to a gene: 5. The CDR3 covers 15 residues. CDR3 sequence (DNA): TGTGCCAGCAGTTCAGACAGGGGTGCCAATCAGCCCCAGCATTTT. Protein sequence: CASSSDRGANQPQHF.

The CDR3 nucleotides are TGTGCCAGTAGACATACTAGGGCCGGGGAGCTGTTTTTT. Its translation is CASRHTRAGELFF. This chain connects TRBV19 to TRBJ2-2, with D perhaps matching TRBD2 (5 bases). CDR1 and CDR2 from the germline V gene are LNHDA and SQIVND (reference sequence). The CDR3 loop spans 13 amino acids. V shed 6 bases and J shed 6 bases, with 11 bases lying between them.

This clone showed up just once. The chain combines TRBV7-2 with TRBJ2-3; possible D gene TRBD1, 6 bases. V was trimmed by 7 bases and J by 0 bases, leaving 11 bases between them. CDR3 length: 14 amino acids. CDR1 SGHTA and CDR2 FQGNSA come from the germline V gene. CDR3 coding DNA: TGTGCCAGCATAGGACAGCTTAGCACAGATACGCAGTATTTT. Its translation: CASIGQLSTDTQYF.

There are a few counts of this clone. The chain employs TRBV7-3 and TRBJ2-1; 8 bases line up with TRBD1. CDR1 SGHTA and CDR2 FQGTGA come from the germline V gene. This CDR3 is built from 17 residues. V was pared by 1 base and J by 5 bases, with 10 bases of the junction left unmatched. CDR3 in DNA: TGTGCCAGCAGCTTAATGCCAGGCGGGACAGGAGACAATGAGCAGTTCTTC. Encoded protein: CASSLMPGGTGDNEQFF.

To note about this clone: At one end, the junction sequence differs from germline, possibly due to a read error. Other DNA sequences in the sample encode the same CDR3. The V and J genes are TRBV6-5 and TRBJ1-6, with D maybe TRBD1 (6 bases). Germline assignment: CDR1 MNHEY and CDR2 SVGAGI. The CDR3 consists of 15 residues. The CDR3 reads CASSYSRQGSSPLHF. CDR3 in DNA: TGTGCCAGCAGTTACTCCCGGCAGGGGAGCTCACCCCTTCACTTT.

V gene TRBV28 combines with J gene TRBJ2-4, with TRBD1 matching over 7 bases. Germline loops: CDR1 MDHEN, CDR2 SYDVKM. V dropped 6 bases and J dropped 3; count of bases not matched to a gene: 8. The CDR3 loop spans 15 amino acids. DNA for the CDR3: TGTGCCAGCAGCCTCAGGGGGTTGGTCAAAAACATTCAGTACTTC. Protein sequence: CASSLRGLVKNIQYF. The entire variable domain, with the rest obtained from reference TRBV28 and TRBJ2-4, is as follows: DVKVTQSSRYLVKRTGEKVFLECVQDMDHENMFWYRQDPGLGLRLIYFSYDVKMKEKGDIPEGYSVSREKKERFSLILESASTNQTSMYLCASSLRGLVKNIQYFGAGTRLSVL.

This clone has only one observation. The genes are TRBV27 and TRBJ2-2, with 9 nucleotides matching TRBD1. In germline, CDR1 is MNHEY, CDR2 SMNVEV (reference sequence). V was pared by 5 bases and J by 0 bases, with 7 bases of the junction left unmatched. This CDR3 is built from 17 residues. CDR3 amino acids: CASSLSRDRANTGELFF. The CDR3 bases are TGTGCCAGCAGTCTGTCCCGGGACAGGGCGAACACCGGGGAGCTGTTTTTT.

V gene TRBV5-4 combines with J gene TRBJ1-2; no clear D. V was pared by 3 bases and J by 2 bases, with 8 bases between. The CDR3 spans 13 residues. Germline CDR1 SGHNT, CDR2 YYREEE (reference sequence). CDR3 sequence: CASSSPINYGYTF. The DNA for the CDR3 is TGTGCCAGCAGCTCCCCTATCAACTATGGCTACACCTTC.

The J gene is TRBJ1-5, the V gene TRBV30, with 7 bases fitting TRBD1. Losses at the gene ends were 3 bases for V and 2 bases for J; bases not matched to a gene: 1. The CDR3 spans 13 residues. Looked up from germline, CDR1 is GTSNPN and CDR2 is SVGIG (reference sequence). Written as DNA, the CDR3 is TGTGCCTGGAGAGGACAGGGCAATCAGCCCCAGCATTTT. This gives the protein CAWRGQGNQPQHF.

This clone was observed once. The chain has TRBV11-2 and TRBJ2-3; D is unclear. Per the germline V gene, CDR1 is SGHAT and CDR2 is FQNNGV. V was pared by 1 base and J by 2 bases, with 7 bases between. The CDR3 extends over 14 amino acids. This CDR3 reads CASSLVLLTDTQYF. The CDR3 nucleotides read TGTGCCAGCAGCTTAGTACTTCTCACAGATACGCAGTATTTT.

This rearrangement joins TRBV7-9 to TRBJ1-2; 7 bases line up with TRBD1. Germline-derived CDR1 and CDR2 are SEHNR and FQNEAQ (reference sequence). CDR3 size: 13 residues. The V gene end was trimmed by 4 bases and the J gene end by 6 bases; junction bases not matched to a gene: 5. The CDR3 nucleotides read TGTGCCAGCAGCTCTGGGACAGCCGATGGCTACACCTTC. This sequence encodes CASSSGTADGYTF.

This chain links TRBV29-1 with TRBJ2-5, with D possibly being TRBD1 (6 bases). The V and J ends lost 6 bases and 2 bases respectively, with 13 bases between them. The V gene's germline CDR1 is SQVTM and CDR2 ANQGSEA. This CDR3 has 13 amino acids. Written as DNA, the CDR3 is TGCAGCGTCAAGGACAGCCTACAAGAGACCCAGTACTTC. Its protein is CSVKDSLQETQYF.

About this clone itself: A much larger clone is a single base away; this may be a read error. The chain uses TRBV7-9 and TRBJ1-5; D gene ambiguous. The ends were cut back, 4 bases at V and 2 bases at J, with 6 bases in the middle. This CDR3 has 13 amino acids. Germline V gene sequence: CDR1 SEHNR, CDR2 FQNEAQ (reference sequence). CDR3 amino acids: CASSSQGNQPQHF. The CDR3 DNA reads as TGTGCCAGCAGCTCTCAGGGCAATCAGCCCCAGCATTTT.

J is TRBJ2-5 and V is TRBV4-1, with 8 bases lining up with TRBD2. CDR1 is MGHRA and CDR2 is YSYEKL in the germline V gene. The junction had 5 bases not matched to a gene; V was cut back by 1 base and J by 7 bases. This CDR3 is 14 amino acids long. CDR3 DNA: TGCGCCAGCAGCCAAGTGGACGGGAGGGGGACCCAGTACTTC. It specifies CASSQVDGRGTQYF.

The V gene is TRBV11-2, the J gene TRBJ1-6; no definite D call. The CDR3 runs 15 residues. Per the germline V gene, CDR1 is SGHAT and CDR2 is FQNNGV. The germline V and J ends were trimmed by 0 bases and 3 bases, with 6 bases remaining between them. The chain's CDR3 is CASSLEAVYNSPLHF. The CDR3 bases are TGTGCCAGCAGCTTAGAGGCAGTCTATAATTCACCCCTCCACTTT.

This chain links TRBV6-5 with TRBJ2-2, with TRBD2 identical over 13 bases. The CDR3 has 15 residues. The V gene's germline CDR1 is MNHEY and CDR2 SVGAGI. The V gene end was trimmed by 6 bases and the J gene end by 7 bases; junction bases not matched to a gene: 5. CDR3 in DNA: TGTGCCAGCAGCCAAACTAGCGGGAGGGTCGGGGAGCTGTTTTTT. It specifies CASSQTSGRVGELFF.

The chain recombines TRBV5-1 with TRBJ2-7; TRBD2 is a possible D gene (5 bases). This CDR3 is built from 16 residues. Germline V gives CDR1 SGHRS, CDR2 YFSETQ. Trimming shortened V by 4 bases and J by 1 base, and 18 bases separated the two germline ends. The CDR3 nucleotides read TGCGCCAGCAGCCCCACCTCGACTACGCTGTCCTACGAGCAGTACTTC. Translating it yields CASSPTSTTLSYEQYF.

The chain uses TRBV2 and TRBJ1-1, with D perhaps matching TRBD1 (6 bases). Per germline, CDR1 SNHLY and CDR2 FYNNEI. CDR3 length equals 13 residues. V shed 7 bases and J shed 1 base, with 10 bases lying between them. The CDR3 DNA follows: TGTGCCAGCAAGGGGGAGTGGAACACTGAAGCTTTCTTT. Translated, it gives CASKGEWNTEAFF.

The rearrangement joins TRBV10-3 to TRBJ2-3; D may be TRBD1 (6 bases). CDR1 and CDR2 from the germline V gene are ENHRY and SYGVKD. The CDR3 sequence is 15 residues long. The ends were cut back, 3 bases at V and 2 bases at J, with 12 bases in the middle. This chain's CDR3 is CAISDRGIDTDTQYF. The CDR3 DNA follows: TGTGCCATCAGTGACAGGGGAATAGACACAGATACGCAGTATTTT.